The entry that follows covers one TCR beta chain sequence. The authors' processing: The assay estimated nucleated cells by amplifying reference gene primers. Generated by immunoSEQ multiplex PCR, the TCRdb table keeps only in-frame clones and is missing some. From that table come the V and J calls and clone size; the DNA was used to work out D and trimming. The data contain roughly 81,000 clones, roughly 91% of them singletons. The data derive from a study of blood T cell repertoires in COVID-19. CDR3 length equals 13 residues. Germline trimming cut 0 bases from V and 11 bases from J; bases unmatched to any gene: 5. CDR1 is LGHDT, CDR2 YNNKEL, per germline (reference sequence).

The source material was peripheral blood. The clonotype originates from a woman in her fifties or sixties in a cohort sampled during active COVID-19. The chain uses TRBV3-1 (or the pseudogene TRBV3-2) and TRBJ1-1; 8 bases match TRBD1. The CDR3 loop is CASSQDGDRKAFF. DNA for the CDR3: TGTGCCAGCAGCCAAGACGGGGACAGGAAGGCTTTCTTT.